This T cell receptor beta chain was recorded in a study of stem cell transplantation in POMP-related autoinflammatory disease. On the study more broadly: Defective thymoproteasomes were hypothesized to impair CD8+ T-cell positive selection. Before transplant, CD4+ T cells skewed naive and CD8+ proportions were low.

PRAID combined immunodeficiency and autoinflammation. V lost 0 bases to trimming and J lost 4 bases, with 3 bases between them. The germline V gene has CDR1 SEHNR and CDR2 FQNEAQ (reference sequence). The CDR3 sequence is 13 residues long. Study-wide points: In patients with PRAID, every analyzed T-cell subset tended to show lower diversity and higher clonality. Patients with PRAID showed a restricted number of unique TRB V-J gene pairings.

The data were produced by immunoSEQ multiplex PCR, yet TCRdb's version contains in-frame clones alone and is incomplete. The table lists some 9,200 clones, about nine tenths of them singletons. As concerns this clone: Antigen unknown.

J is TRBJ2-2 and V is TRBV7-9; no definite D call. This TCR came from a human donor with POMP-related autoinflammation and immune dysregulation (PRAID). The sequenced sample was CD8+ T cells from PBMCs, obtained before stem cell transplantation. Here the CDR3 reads CASSLAGTGELFF. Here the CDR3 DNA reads TGTGCCAGCAGCTTAGCAGGCACCGGGGAGCTGTTTTTT.